These T cell receptor beta chains were read from a single sample in a study of cytomegalovirus exposure and HLA in healthy donors. Repertoires were generated with immunoSEQ multiplex PCR, while TCRdb's copy carries only in-frame clones and drops some. The sample records over 100,000 clones, roughly 89% being singletons. The sequencing input was PBMCs. Receptors originate from a woman in her twenties or thirties in good health and CMV-seronegative. Each CDR3 is given with its conserved first and last residue. D genes are given only for firm matches. The size of a clone is reported for some rows only, either as once, few or many, or as a class for expanded clones.

d_call	v_call	clone_size	j_call	cdr3_length	cdr3_aa	cdr3_nt
TRBD1	TRBV29-1	NA	TRBJ1-2	15	CSVDGQDRGRYGYTF	TGCAGCGTTGATGGACAGGACAGGGGGAGGTATGGCTACACCTTC
NA	TRBV28	NA	TRBJ2-7	14	CASSLRLVGYEQYF	TGTGCCAGCAGTTTACGACTAGTCGGCTACGAGCAGTACTTC
NA	TRBV28	NA	TRBJ1-1	17	CASSRAGTPRWETEAFF	TGTGCCAGCAGTCGAGCCGGGACACCTAGGTGGGAGACTGAAGCTTTCTTT
NA	TRBV6-1	NA	TRBJ2-3	14	CASKASRSTDTQYF	TGTGCCAGCAAGGCTAGCAGGAGCACAGATACGCAGTATTTT
TRBD2	TRBV27	NA	TRBJ2-5	16	CASSSGAGLAKETQYF	TGTGCCAGCAGTAGTGGAGCAGGACTAGCGAAAGAGACCCAGTACTTC
TRBD2	TRBV7-6	NA	TRBJ2-3	16	CASSSLGGTSGSIQYF	TGTGCCAGCAGCTCGTTAGGCGGGACTAGCGGGAGTATTCAGTATTTT
NA	TRBV28	NA	TRBJ1-2	14	CASSFWSANYGYTF	TGTGCCAGCAGTTTCTGGTCAGCTAACTATGGCTACACCTTC
TRBD1	TRBV27	few	TRBJ1-1	16	CASIAQGARVNTEAFF	TGTGCCAGCATCGCACAGGGGGCGCGTGTGAACACTGAAGCTTTCTTT
TRBD1	TRBV29-1	NA	TRBJ1-5	13	CSVETGSNQPQHF	TGCAGCGTGGAGACAGGGAGCAATCAGCCCCAGCATTTT
TRBD2	TRBV5-1	NA	TRBJ2-3	15	CASSLLGTSGDTQYF	TGCGCCAGCAGCCTCCTAGGGACTAGTGGTGACACGCAGTATTTT
NA	TRBV5-1	NA	TRBJ2-3	21	CASSLYSYPPGGEWATDTQYF	TGCGCCAGCAGCTTGTATTCCTATCCACCCGGGGGAGAGTGGGCCACAGATACGCAGTATTTT
NA	TRBV20-1	once	TRBJ1-2	10	CSARDHRQLF	TGCAGTGCTAGAGATCACAGGCAACTTTTC
TRBD2	TRBV4-3	NA	TRBJ2-1	17	CASSRASSGTSYNEQFF	TGCGCCAGCAGCCGAGCCTCCAGCGGGACTTCCTACAATGAGCAGTTCTTC
NA	TRBV7-3	NA	TRBJ2-1	13	CASSLFGGNEQFF	TGTGCCAGCAGCTTATTTGGGGGGAATGAGCAGTTCTTC
NA	TRBV9	NA	TRBJ1-6	15	CASSVDLRLNSPLHF	TGTGCCAGCAGCGTAGATCTGAGGCTAAATTCACCCCTCCACTTT
TRBD2	TRBV29-1	NA	TRBJ2-7	15	CSVEDPSGTSYEQYF	TGCAGCGTTGAAGATCCCAGCGGGACCTCCTACGAGCAGTACTTC
NA	TRBV28	few	TRBJ2-5	15	CASRSAGPLGETQYF	TGTGCCAGCAGAAGCGCAGGGCCTTTGGGAGAGACCCAGTACTTC
NA	TRBV9	NA	TRBJ2-2	13	CASSVLQGGELFF	TGTGCCAGCAGCGTTCTCCAGGGTGGGGAGCTGTTTTTT
TRBD1	TRBV25-1	NA	TRBJ2-4	16	CASRAPGQGAKNIQYF	TGTGCCAGCAGAGCTCCGGGACAGGGGGCCAAAAACATTCAGTACTTC
TRBD1	TRBV4-3	few	TRBJ1-1	16	CASSQDRTGSNTEAFF	TGCGCCAGCAGCCAAGACAGGACAGGGTCGAACACTGAAGCTTTCTTT
TRBD1	TRBV5-8	NA	TRBJ2-7	17	CASSHKHRGPSSYEQYF	TGTGCCAGCAGCCACAAACACAGGGGCCCTAGCTCCTACGAGCAGTACTTC
NA	TRBV5-1	NA	TRBJ2-5	13	CASSIRGQETQYF	TGCGCCAGCAGCATTCGGGGGCAAGAGACCCAGTACTTC
TRBD1	TRBV19	NA	TRBJ1-2	14	CASSLWTGTSGYTF	TGTGCCAGTAGTCTATGGACAGGGACCAGTGGCTACACCTTC
NA	TRBV21-1	once	TRBJ2-3	13	CASSKTSTDTQYF	TGTGCCAGCAGCAAAACTAGCACAGATACGCAGTATTTT
TRBD1	TRBV10-3	NA	TRBJ1-6	18	CAISEGDRQSSYNSPLHF	TGTGCCATCAGTGAAGGGGACAGGCAGAGCTCCTATAATTCACCCCTCCACTTT
NA	TRBV18	NA	TRBJ1-1	16	CASSPRLGGSNTEAFF	TGTGCCAGCTCACCAAGACTCGGGGGGTCGAACACTGAAGCTTTCTTT
NA	TRBV5-1	NA	TRBJ2-1	12	CASSFPGEGQFF	TGCGCCAGCAGCTTCCCCGGCGAGGGGCAGTTCTTC
TRBD2	TRBV5-1	NA	TRBJ2-5	13	CASSPSGAETQYF	TGCGCCAGCAGCCCTAGCGGGGCAGAGACCCAGTACTTC